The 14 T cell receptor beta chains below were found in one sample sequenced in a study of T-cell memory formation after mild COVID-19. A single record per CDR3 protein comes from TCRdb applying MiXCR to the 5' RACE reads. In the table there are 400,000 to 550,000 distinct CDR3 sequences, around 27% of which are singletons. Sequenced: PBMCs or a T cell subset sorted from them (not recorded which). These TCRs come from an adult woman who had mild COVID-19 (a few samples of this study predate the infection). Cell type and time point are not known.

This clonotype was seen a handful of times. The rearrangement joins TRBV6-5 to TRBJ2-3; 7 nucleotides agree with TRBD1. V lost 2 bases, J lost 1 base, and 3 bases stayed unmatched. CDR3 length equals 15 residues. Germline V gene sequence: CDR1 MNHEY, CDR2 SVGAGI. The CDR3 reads CASSYGGQGTDTQYF. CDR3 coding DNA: TGTGCCAGCAGTTACGGAGGACAGGGCACAGATACGCAGTATTTT.

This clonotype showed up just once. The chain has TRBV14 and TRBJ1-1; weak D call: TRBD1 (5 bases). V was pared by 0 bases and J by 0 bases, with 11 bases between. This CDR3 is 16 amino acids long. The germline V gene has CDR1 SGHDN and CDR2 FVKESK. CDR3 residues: CASSQDWGSLNTEAFF. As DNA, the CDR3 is TGTGCCAGCAGCCAAGATTGGGGGTCTTTGAACACTGAAGCTTTCTTT.

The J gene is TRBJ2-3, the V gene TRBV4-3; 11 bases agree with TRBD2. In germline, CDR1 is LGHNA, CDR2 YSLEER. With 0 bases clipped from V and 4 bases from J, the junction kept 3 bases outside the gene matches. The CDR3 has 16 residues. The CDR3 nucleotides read TGCGCCAGCAGCCAAGACCTAGCGGGAGGTGCAGATACGCAGTATTTT. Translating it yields CASSQDLAGGADTQYF.

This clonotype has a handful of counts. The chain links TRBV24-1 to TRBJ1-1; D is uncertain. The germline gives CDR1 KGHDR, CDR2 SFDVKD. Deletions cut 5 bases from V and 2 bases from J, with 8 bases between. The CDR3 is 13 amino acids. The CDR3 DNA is TGTGCCACCAGTGCTCCGGGAAACACTGAAGCTTTCTTT. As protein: CATSAPGNTEAFF.

Here the CDR3 reads CASSWDRGIMETQYF. CDR3 bases: TGTGCCAGCAGTTGGGACAGGGGGATTATGGAGACCCAGTACTTC. This chain connects TRBV11-1 to TRBJ2-5; the match to TRBD1 covers 11 bases. V gave up 6 bases and J gave up 5 bases; unmatched junction bases: 8. Looked up from germline, CDR1 is SGHAT and CDR2 is FQDESV (reference sequence). The CDR3 extends over 15 amino acids.

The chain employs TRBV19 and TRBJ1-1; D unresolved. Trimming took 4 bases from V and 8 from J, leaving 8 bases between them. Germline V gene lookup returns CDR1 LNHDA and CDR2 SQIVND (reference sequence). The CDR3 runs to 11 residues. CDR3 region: CASSTRHEAFF. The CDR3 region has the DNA TGTGCCAGTAGTACCCGACACGAAGCTTTCTTT.

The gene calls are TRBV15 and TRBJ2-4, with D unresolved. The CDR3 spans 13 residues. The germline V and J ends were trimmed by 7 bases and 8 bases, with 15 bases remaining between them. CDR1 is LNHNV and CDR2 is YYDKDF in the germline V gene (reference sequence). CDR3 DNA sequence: TGTGCCACCATGGATCCCCTCGTGGACATTCAGTACTTC. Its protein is CATMDPLVDIQYF.

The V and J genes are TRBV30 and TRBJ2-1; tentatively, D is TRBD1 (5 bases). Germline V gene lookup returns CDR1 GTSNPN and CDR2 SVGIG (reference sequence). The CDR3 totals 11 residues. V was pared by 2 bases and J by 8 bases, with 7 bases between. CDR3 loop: CAWSWGDEQFF. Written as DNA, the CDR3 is TGTGCCTGGAGTTGGGGCGATGAGCAGTTCTTC.

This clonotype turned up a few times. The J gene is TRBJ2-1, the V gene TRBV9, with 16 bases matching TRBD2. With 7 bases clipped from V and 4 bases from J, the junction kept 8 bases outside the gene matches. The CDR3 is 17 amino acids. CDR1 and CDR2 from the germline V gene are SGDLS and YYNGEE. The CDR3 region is CASGGTSGRGEYNEQFF. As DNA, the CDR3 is TGTGCCAGCGGAGGGACTAGCGGGAGGGGGGAGTACAATGAGCAGTTCTTC. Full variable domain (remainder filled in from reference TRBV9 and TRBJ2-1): DSGVTQTPKHLITATGQRVTLRCSPRSGDLSVYWYQQSLDQGLQFLIQYYNGEERAKGNILERFSAQQFPDLHSELNLSSLELGDSALYFCASGGTSGRGEYNEQFFGPGTRLTVL.

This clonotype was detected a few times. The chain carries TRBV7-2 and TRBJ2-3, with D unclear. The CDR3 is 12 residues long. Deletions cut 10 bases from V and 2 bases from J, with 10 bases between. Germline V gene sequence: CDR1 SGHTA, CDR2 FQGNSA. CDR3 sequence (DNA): TGTGCCATCCCACCCCTCACAGATACGCAGTATTTT. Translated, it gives CAIPPLTDTQYF.

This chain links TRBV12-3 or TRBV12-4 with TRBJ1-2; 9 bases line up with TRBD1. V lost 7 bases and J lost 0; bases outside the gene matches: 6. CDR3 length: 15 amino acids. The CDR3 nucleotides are TGTGCCAGCAACCCCGGGACAGGGACTAACTATGGCTACACCTTC. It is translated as CASNPGTGTNYGYTF.

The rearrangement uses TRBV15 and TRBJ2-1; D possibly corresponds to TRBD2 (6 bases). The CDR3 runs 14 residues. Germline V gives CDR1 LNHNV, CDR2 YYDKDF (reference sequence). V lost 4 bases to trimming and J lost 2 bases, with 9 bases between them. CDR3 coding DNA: TGTGCCACCAGCAACCCGGGAGCCTACAATGAGCAGTTCTTC. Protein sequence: CATSNPGAYNEQFF. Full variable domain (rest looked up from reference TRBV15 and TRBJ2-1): DAMVIQNPRYQVTQFGKPVTLSCSQTLNHNVMYWYQQKSSQAPKLLFHYYDKDFNNEADTPDNFQSRRPNTSFCFLDIRSPGLGDTAMYLCATSNPGAYNEQFFGPGTRLTVL.

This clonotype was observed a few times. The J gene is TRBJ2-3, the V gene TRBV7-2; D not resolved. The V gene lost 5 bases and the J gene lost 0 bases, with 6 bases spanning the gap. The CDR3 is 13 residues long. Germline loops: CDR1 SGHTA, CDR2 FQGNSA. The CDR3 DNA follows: TGTGCCAGCAGCGTGGATAGCACAGATACGCAGTATTTT. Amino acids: CASSVDSTDTQYF.

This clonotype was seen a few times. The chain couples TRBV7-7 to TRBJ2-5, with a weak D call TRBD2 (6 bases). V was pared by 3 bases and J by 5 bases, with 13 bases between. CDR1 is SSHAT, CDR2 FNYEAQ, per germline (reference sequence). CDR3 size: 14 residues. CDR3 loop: CASSFTGLGETQYF. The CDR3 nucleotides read TGTGCCAGCAGCTTCACGGGACTGGGGGAGACCCAGTACTTC.